This TCR beta chain was recovered during a study of blood T cell repertoires in COVID-19 (dated by TCRdb to 2020 to 2022). Concerning the study at large: The collaborator samples originated in the United States, Italy and Spain and spanned the acute and convalescent phases of COVID-19. The prospective study material was composed of cDNA or gDNA derived from T cells, B-cell-depleted T cells, or PBMCs. Deeply sampled blood TCRbeta repertoires from subjects exposed to, actively infected with, or recovered from COVID-19 were included in the dataset. The repertoires were made available in a free public database intended to serve as a resource for research on the immune response to SARS-CoV-2. The samples were drawn from the first 160 participants of the ongoing ImmuneRACE study and from 1,254 subjects provided by 6 global collaborators. A de-identified subject ID, COVID-19 status, age in years and sex were almost always included in the sample metadata. HLA class I and class II types, where available, came from metadata supplied by the sample provider rather than from assay-based typing.

Here is what the overall study found, with its caveats: The amount of clinical and demographic metadata varied by source and participant and was provided uncurated.

The immunoSEQ Assay, a bias-controlled multiplex PCR, was used to amplify TCRbeta CDR3 regions from genomic DNA. As for how the authors treated the data: The number of nucleated cells in each sample was estimated by amplification of reference gene primers within the assay. To quantify the absolute abundance of each unique TCRbeta CDR3 rearrangement, sequence reads were collapsed and filtered. For each sample, productive Simpson clonality was calculated by taking the square root of Simpson's diversity index across productive rearrangements. TCRdb obtained this table from immuneACCESS and retained in-frame rearrangements with V and J assigned. These tables miss some clones; where compared with another copy, unresolved V genes account for less than half of the shortfall, and the remainder is unexplained. V and J calls and clone size are those listed in that table; D and trimming were worked out from the DNA. Counted in this sample were some 94,000 clones; 87% of them appeared once. The ten largest clones represent approximately 20% of the sample.

In Seattle, one collaborating source enrolled patients while the infection was active and tracked those patients longitudinally over the course of disease. Each collaborating institution followed its own protocols to collect whole blood in K2EDTA tubes. For TCRbeta analysis, collaborators shipped samples as frozen whole blood, isolated PBMCs, or DNA extracted from either of those sample types. Measured from the cysteine to the phenylalanine, the CDR3 is 17 residues long. Solely the CDR3 DNA is kept, with 51 bases framed from the first base. The germline V gene (reference sequence) sets CDR1 to PRHDT and CDR2 to FYEKMQ. The germline V end is reduced by 5 bases and the J end by 5 bases; junction bases left unmatched: 17. Turning to this clone: What antigen it recognizes has not been identified. There are no base qualities to consult, and no much larger clone falls within one base.

Input material: peripheral blood. The source is a woman aged 60-75 years with COVID-19, enrolled during active disease. The V gene is TRBV13 and the J gene is TRBJ2-5, with TRBD2 matching 7 junction bases. At the DNA level, the sequence is TGTGCCAGCAGCCCCTCCGGAAGCGGGGCCTTCGGGGAGACCCAGTACTTC. The translation is CASSPSGSGAFGETQYF. The full variable domain, completed from the reference TRBV13 and TRBJ2-5 proteins outside the CDR3, reads AAGVIQSPRHLIKEKRETATLKCYPIPRHDTVYWYQQGPGQDPQFLISFYEKMQSDKGSIPDRFSAQQFSDYHSELNMSSLELGDSALYFCASSPSGSGAFGETQYFGPGTRLLVL.